This TCR beta chain was identified in a study of blood T cell repertoires in COVID-19. Study background: Samples taken during acute and convalescent COVID-19 were collected in the United States, Italy and Spain.

Germline CDR1 and CDR2: SEHNR and FQNEAQ (reference sequence). The CDR3 is 15 amino acids. V shed 1 base, J shed 6 bases, and the junction held 4 bases outside the gene matches. Original handling: Cell counts per sample came from amplifying reference gene primers. Measured with immunoSEQ multiplex PCR; TCRdb has only the in-frame clones, and not every one. The V and J calls and clone size are taken from that table; D and trimming were inferred from the DNA. The sample carries 170,000 or so clones, roughly 86% recorded once. The V gene is TRBV7-9, the J gene TRBJ2-1; 9 bases fit TRBD1. Sequenced material: peripheral blood. The sequence derives from a man aged 55 to 70 with COVID-19, enrolled during active disease. CDR3 in DNA: TGTGCCAGCAGCTTAGGGGGGACAGGGTCCAATGAGCAGTTCTTC. Its translation is CASSLGGTGSNEQFF.